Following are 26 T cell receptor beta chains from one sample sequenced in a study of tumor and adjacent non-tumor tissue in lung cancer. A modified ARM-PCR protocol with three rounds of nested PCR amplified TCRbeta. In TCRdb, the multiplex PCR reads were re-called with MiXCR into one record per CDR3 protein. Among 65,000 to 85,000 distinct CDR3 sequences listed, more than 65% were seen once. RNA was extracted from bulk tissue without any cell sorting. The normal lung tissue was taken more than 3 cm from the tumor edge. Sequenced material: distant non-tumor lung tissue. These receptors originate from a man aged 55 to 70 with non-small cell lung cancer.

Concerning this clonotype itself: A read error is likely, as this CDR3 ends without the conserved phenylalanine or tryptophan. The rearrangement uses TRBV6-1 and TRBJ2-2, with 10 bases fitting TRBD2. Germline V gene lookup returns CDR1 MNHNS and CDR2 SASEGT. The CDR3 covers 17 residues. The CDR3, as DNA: TGTACCAGCCAGTTGACAACTAGCGGGGCGAACACCGGGGAGCTGTTTTCT. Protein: CTSQLTTSGANTGELFS.

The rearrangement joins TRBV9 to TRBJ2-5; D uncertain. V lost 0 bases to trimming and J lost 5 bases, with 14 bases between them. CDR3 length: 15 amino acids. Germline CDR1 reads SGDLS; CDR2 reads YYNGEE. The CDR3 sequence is CASSVDEVLGETQYF. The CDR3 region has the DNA TGTGCCAGCAGCGTAGACGAAGTTCTAGGTGAGACCCAGTACTTC.

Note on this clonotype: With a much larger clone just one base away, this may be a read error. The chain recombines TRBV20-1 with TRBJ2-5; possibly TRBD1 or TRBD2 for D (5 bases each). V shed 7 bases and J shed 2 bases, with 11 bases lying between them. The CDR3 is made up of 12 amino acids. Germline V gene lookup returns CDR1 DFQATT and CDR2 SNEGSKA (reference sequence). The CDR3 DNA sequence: TGCAGTGTCCTGGGACGGCAAGAGACCCAGTACTTC. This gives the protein CSVLGRQETQYF.

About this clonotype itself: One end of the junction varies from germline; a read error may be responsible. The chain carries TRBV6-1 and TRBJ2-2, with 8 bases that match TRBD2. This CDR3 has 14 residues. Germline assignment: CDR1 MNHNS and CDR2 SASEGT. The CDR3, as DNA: TGTGCCACCAGTACTGCGGGAGGCACCGGGGAGCTGTTTTTT. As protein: CATSTAGGTGELFF.

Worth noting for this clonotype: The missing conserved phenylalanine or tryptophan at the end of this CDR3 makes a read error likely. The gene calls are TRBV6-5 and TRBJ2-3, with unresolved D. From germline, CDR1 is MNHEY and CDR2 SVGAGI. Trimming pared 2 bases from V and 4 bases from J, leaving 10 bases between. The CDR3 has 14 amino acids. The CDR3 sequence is CASSYRIHADTQYY. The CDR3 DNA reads TGTGCCAGCAGTTACCGGATTCATGCAGATACGCAGTATTAT.

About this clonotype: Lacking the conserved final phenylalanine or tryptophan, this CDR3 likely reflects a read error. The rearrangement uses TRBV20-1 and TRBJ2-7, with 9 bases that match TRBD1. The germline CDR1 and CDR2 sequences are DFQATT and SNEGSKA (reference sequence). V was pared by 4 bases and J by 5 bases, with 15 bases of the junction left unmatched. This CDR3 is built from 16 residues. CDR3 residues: CSATSLWDRVWDEQYY. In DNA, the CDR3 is TGCAGTGCTACCTCGCTCTGGGACAGGGTTTGGGACGAGCAGTACTAC.

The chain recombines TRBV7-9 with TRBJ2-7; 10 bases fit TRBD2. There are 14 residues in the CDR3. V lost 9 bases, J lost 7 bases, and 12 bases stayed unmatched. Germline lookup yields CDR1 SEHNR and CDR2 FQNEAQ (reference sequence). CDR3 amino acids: CASSGGTSQSEQYF. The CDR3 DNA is TGTGCCAGTAGCGGGGGGACTAGCCAGTCTGAGCAGTACTTC.

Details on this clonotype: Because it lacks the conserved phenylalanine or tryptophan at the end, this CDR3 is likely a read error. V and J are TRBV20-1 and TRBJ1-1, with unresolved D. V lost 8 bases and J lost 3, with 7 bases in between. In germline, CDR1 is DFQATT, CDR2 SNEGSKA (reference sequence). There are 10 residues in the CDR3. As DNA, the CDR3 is TGCAGTATTAAGTACACTGAAGCTTTCCTT. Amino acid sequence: CSIKYTEAFL.

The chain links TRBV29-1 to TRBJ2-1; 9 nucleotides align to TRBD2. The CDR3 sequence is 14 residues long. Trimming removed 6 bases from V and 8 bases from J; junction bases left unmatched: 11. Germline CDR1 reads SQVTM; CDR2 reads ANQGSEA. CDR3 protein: CSVARTSESYEQFF. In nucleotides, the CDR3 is TGCAGCGTAGCCAGGACTAGCGAGAGCTATGAGCAGTTCTTC.

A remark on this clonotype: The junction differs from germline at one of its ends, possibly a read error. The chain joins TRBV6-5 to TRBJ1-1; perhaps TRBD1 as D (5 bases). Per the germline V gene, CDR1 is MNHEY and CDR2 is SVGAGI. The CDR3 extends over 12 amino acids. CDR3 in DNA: TGTGCCAGTAGTTCAGGGAACACTGAAACTTTCTTT. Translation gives CASSSGNTETFF.

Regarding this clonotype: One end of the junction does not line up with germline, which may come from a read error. The CDR3 region has the DNA TGTGCTAGCAGTGAAGGCATAACTGCCTATGGCTACGCCTTC. Translating gives CASSEGITAYGYAF. The V gene is TRBV6-1, the J gene TRBJ1-2; D is ambiguous. Germline V gene sequence: CDR1 MNHNS, CDR2 SASEGT. This CDR3 is built from 14 residues.

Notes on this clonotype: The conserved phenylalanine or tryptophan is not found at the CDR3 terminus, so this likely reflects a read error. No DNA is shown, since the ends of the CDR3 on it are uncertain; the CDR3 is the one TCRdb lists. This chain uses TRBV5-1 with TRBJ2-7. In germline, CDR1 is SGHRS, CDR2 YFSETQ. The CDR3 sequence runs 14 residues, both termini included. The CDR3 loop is CASSRRGSSGEQHS.

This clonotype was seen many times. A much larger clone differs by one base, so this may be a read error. The CDR3 is CASSGSGNQSQHF. CDR3 coding DNA: TGTGCCAGCAGCGGCTCGGGCAATCAGTCCCAGCATTTT. This chain uses TRBV6-1 with TRBJ1-5; no reliable D call. CDR1 and CDR2 from the germline V gene are MNHNS and SASEGT. This CDR3 has 13 residues.

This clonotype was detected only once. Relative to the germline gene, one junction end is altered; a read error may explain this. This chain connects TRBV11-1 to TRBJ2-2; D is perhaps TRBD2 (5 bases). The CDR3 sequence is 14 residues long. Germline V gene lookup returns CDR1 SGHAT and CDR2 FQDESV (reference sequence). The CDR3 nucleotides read TGTGCTAGCAGCTTTACTAGTAGCACCGGGGAGCTATTTTTT. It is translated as CASSFTSSTGELFF.

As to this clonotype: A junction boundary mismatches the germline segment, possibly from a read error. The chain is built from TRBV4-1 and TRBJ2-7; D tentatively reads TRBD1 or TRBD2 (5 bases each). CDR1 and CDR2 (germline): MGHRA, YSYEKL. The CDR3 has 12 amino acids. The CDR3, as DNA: TGCGCCAGCAGCCTAGGGACCTACGAGCTGTACTTC. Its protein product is CASSLGTYELYF.

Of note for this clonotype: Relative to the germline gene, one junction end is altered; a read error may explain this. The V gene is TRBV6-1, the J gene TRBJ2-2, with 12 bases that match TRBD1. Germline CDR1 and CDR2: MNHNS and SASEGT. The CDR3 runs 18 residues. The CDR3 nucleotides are TGTGCAAGCAGTAACCGGGACAGGGGGCGCGTCCACACCGGGGAGCTGTTTTTT. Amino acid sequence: CASSNRDRGRVHTGELFF.

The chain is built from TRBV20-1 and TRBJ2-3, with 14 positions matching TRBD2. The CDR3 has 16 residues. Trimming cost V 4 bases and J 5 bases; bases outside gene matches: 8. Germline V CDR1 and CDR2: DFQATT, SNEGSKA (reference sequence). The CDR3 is CSATLGLAGDVDTQYF. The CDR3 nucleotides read TGCAGTGCTACCTTGGGACTAGCGGGAGATGTAGATACGCAGTATTTT.

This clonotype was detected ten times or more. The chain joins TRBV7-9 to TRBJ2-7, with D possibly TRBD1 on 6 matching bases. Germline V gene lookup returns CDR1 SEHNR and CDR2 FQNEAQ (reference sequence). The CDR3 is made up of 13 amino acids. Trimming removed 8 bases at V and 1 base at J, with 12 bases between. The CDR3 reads CASGGTLSYEQYF. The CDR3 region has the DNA TGTGCCAGCGGTGGGACATTATCCTACGAGCAGTACTTC.

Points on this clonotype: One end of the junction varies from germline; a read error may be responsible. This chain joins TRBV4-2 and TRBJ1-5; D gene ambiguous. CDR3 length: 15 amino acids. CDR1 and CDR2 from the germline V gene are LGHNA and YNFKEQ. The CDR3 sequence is CASSQEAGSNHPQHF. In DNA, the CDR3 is TGTGCCAGCAGCCAAGAAGCGGGTAGCAATCATCCCCAGCATTTT.

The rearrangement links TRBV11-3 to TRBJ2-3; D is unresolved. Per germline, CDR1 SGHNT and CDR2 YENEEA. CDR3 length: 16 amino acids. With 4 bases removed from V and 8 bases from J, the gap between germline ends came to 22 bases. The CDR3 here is CASSSGLTDSTCTQYF. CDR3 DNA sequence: TGTGCCAGCAGCTCCGGGCTAACAGATAGTACATGTACGCAGTATTTT.

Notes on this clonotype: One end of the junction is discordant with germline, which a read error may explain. In DNA, the CDR3 is TGCGCCAGCAGTGAGGGGGGGGCGACCAATCAGCCCCAGCAATTT. It yields the protein CASSEGGATNQPQQF. The chain carries TRBV6-1 and TRBJ1-5; maybe TRBD1 (6 bases). Germline V gives CDR1 MNHNS, CDR2 SASEGT. This CDR3 region has 15 residues.

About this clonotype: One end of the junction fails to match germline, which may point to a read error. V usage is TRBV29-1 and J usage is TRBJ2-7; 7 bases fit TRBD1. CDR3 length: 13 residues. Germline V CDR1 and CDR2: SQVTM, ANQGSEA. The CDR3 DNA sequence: TGCAACGTTGAAGGCGGACAGGTCGGCGAGCAGCACTTC. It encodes CNVEGGQVGEQHF.

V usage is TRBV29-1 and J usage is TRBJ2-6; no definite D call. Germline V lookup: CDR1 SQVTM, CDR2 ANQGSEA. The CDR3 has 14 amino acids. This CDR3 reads CNAREKAGANVLTF. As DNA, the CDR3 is TGCAACGCCCGAGAAAAGGCTGGGGCCAACGTCCTGACTTTC.

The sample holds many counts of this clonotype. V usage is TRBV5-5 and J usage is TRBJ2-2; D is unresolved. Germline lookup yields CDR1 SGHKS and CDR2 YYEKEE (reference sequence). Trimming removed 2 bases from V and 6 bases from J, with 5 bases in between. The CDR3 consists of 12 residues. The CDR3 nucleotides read TGTGCCAGCAGCTTAGGGTCCGGGGAGCTGTTTTTT. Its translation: CASSLGSGELFF.

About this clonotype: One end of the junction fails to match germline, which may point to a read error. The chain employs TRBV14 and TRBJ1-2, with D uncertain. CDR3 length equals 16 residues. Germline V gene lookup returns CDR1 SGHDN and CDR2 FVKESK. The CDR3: CASSPTSSTWWYGYTF. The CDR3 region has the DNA TGTGCCAGTAGCCCAACGTCCTCAACGTGGTGGTATGGCTACACCTTC.

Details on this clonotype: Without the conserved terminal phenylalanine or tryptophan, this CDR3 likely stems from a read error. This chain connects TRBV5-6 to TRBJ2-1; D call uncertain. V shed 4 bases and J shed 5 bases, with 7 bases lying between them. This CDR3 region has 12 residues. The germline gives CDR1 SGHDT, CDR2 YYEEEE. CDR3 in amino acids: CASSLQHNEQFL. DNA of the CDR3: TGTGCCAGCAGCCTCCAACACAATGAGCAGTTCCTC.